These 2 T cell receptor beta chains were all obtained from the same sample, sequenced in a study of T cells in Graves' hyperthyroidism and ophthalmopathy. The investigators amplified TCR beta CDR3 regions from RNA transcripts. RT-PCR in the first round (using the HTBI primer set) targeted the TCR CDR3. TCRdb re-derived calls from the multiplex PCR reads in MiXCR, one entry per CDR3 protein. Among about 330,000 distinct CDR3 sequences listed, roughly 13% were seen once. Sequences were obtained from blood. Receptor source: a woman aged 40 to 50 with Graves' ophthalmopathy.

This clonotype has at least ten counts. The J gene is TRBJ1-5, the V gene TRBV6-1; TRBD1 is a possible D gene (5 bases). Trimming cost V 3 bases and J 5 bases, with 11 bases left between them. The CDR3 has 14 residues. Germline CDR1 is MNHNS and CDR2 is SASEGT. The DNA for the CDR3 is TGTGCCAGCAGTGAGGCGGGGACCCATCAGCCCCAGCATTTT. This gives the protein CASSEAGTHQPQHF.

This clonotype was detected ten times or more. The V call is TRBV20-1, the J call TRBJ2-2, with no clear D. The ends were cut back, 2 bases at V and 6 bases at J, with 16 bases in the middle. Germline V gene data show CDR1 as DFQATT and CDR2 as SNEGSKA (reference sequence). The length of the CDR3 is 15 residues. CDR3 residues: CSARSSNLGSGELFF. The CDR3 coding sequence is TGCAGTGCTAGATCTTCAAACCTGGGCTCCGGGGAGCTGTTTTTT.